What follows are 17 T cell receptor beta chains derived from one specimen sequenced in a study. TCRdb reprocessed the 5' RACE reads with MiXCR, giving one entry per CDR3 protein. The sample has 9,500 to 15,000 distinct CDR3 sequences, roughly half seen once. Cells sorted as Tregs were CD4+, CD25+ and CD127-/low. Sequencing was carried out using tumor-infiltrating Tregs sorted from the breast tumor. These receptors originate from a female donor with breast cancer.

The chain carries TRBV6-5 and TRBJ2-5; D possibly corresponds to TRBD1 (6 bases). The CDR3 is 14 residues long. Germline V gene data show CDR1 as MNHEY and CDR2 as SVGAGI. V shed 0 bases and J shed 4 bases, with 9 bases lying between them. The CDR3 region is CASSYSWTAETQYF. CDR3 coding DNA: TGTGCCAGCAGTTACTCGTGGACAGCAGAGACCCAGTACTTC.

The V call is TRBV5-4, the J call TRBJ1-2; 9 bases agree with TRBD1. The CDR3 runs 14 residues. V was clipped by 0 bases and J by 5 bases; unmatched bases: 2. From germline, CDR1 is SGHNT and CDR2 YYREEE (reference sequence). Here the CDR3 reads CASSLDRGLYGYTF. DNA of the CDR3: TGTGCCAGCAGCTTGGACAGGGGGCTTTATGGCTACACCTTC.

CDR3 bases: TGTGCCAGCAGCCTACGGACACCAGAGGTAGCTTTCTTT. Translating gives CASSLRTPEVAFF. The chain couples TRBV7-2 to TRBJ1-1; D is perhaps TRBD1 (5 bases). Per the germline V gene, CDR1 is SGHTA and CDR2 is FQGNSA. The CDR3 loop spans 13 amino acids. The germline V and J ends were trimmed by 5 bases and 10 bases, with 17 bases remaining between them.

The chain recombines TRBV6-1 with TRBJ1-6; D is ambiguous. V shed 8 bases and J shed 4 bases, with 9 bases lying between them. Germline-derived CDR1 and CDR2 are MNHNS and SASEGT. The CDR3 totals 13 residues. The CDR3 sequence is CASLGLYNSPLHF. DNA of the CDR3: TGTGCCAGCCTCGGGCTGTATAATTCACCCCTCCACTTT.

CDR3 DNA sequence: TGCAGTGCTAGCGAGGAGGGGGAGTCGCTAAACGAGCAGTTCTTC. Its translation: CSASEEGESLNEQFF. The chain has TRBV20-1 and TRBJ2-1; the D call may be TRBD1 or TRBD2 (6 bases each). V shed 3 bases and J shed 10 bases, with 22 bases lying between them. The CDR3 loop spans 15 amino acids. Germline assignment: CDR1 DFQATT and CDR2 SNEGSKA (reference sequence).

Concerning this clonotype itself: This may be a read error: a much more frequent sequence differs by one nucleotide. The chain combines TRBV20-1 with TRBJ1-2; tentatively, D is TRBD1 (5 bases). Germline V gene data show CDR1 as DFQATT and CDR2 as SNEGSKA (reference sequence). This CDR3 region has 13 residues. The CDR3 sequence is CRASLAGSYGYTF. As DNA, the CDR3 is TGCAGAGCTAGTCTAGCAGGGAGCTATGGCTACACCTTC.

The V call is TRBV27, the J call TRBJ2-7; D is unresolved. The CDR3 totals 13 residues. The ends were cut back, 5 bases at V and 2 bases at J, with 10 bases in the middle. The germline gives CDR1 MNHEY, CDR2 SMNVEV (reference sequence). In DNA, the CDR3 is TGTGCCAGCAGTCCGGCGTGGGCCTACGAGCAGTACTTC. As protein: CASSPAWAYEQYF.

This chain connects TRBV6-2 or TRBV6-3 to TRBJ2-4; D gene unclear. This CDR3 spans 14 amino acids. The V and J ends lost 8 bases and 0 bases respectively, with 11 bases between them. CDR1 is MNHEY and CDR2 is SVGEGT in the germline V gene. The CDR3 reads CASVEDLAKNIQYF. The CDR3 DNA is TGTGCCAGCGTCGAAGATCTAGCCAAAAACATTCAGTACTTC.

Details on this clonotype: Just one base apart from a much larger clone, this may be a read error. V is TRBV7-2 and J is TRBJ2-3, with D unresolved. Germline V gives CDR1 SGHTA, CDR2 FQGNSA. This CDR3 comprises 12 residues. Trimming removed 5 bases from V and 6 bases from J, with 9 bases in between. CDR3 amino acids: CASSASADTQYF. In nucleotides, the CDR3 is TGTGCCAGCAGCGCCTCCGCGGATACGCAGTATTTT.

This clonotype was detected a few times. This chain links TRBV7-3 with TRBJ2-1; D is ambiguous. Germline-derived CDR1 and CDR2 are SGHTA and FQGTGA. The length of the CDR3 is 13 residues. V was cut by 4 bases and J by 10 bases, with 14 bases left in between. The CDR3 spells CASSYADGGEQFF. DNA for the CDR3: TGTGCCAGCAGCTACGCCGACGGCGGCGAGCAGTTCTTC.

The sample holds a few counts of this clonotype. The chain is built from TRBV6-2 or TRBV6-3 and TRBJ2-7; tentative D call: TRBD1 (9 bases). The CDR3 totals 15 residues. CDR1 is MNHEY and CDR2 is SVGEGT in the germline V gene. Between the trimmed V and J ends, which lost 4 bases and 5 bases, there was a span of 18 bases. The CDR3 nucleotides read TGTGCCAGCAGTTCCCGCGGGAGGACAGGGGACGAGCAGTACTTC. Translated, it gives CASSSRGRTGDEQYF.

V is TRBV20-1 and J is TRBJ1-1; no firm D call. CDR1 is DFQATT and CDR2 is SNEGSKA in the germline V gene (reference sequence). CDR3 size: 14 residues. Trimming shortened V by 1 base and J by 1 base, and 10 bases separated the two germline ends. Here the CDR3 reads CSARVGDSNTEAFF. CDR3 sequence (DNA): TGCAGTGCTAGAGTTGGGGATTCGAACACTGAAGCTTTCTTT.

The chain couples TRBV7-2 to TRBJ2-3; D is unresolved. V was cut by 1 base and J by 7 bases, with 6 bases left in between. CDR1 and CDR2 (germline): SGHTA, FQGNSA. CDR3 size: 12 residues. The CDR3 sequence: CASSLGQNTQYF. The CDR3 coding sequence is TGTGCCAGCAGCTTAGGTCAGAATACGCAGTATTTT.

This clonotype was found a few times. The chain joins TRBV7-2 to TRBJ2-3, with 9 positions matching TRBD2. CDR3 length: 13 residues. Per germline, CDR1 SGHTA and CDR2 FQGNSA. J lost 12 bases, V lost 8 bases, and 12 bases had no gene match. CDR3 protein: CASYLLSSGGQYF. In DNA form, the CDR3 reads TGTGCCAGCTACCTACTTAGTAGCGGGGGACAGTATTTT.

In its sample, this clonotype was seen a few times. The rearrangement joins TRBV20-1 to TRBJ2-3, with 9 bases identical to TRBD2. The trim removed 4 bases at V and 1 base at J, leaving 9 bases unmatched. This CDR3 has 16 residues. Germline V lookup: CDR1 DFQATT, CDR2 SNEGSKA (reference sequence). CDR3 amino acids: CSANPLAGGGTDTQYF. In nucleotides, the CDR3 is TGCAGTGCTAACCCCCTTGCGGGAGGGGGCACAGATACGCAGTATTTT.

The chain is built from TRBV6-5 and TRBJ2-1; 8 positions match TRBD2. The trim removed 4 bases at V and 5 bases at J, leaving 7 bases unmatched. The germline CDR1 and CDR2 sequences are MNHEY and SVGAGI. This CDR3 is 15 amino acids long. The CDR3 is CASSWSGTSHNEQFF. The DNA of the CDR3 is TGTGCCAGCAGTTGGTCCGGGACTAGTCACAATGAGCAGTTCTTC.

By share of the sample, this clonotype is medium-sized. V usage is TRBV20-1 and J usage is TRBJ1-2, with D unclear. CDR1 and CDR2 (germline): DFQATT, SNEGSKA (reference sequence). V lost 5 bases and J lost 5, with 12 bases in between. The CDR3 runs to 12 residues. CDR3 nucleotide sequence: TGCAGTGCTTCGACTGTCCCTTATGGCTACACCTTC. This gives the protein CSASTVPYGYTF.